The 13 T cell receptor beta chains given below trace back to one sample, sequenced in a study of T cell responses to AZD1222 COVID-19 vaccine. Data came from immunoSEQ multiplex PCR; TCRdb stores just in-frame clones and leaves some out. The table has around 120,000 clones, approximately 92% seen once. This sample comprised peripheral blood, obtained 28 days after the second AZD1222 dose. The receptors derive from an adult who received the AZD1222 COVID-19 vaccine.

The chain combines TRBV27 with TRBJ2-1; 11 nucleotides line up with TRBD2. V shed 6 bases and J 9 bases; nucleotides not matched to a gene: 13. CDR1 is MNHEY, CDR2 SMNVEV, per germline (reference sequence). This CDR3 region has 16 residues. The CDR3 nucleotides read TGTGCCAGCAGCCGTTGGGTGACTAGCGGGGTGGTTGAGCAGTTCTTC. Protein: CASSRWVTSGVVEQFF.

The chain joins TRBV28 to TRBJ2-3; TRBD2 aligns across 10 bases. The CDR3 has 16 residues. Per the germline V gene, CDR1 is MDHEN and CDR2 is SYDVKM. J lost 1 base, V lost 2 bases, and 3 bases had no gene match. CDR3: CASSLLAGAGTDTQYF. The CDR3 DNA is TGTGCCAGCAGTTTACTAGCGGGGGCCGGCACAGATACGCAGTATTTT.

J is TRBJ2-7 and V is TRBV19, with 8 bases identical to TRBD2. The CDR3 has 14 amino acids. J lost 3 bases, V lost 4 bases, and 5 bases had no gene match. Germline lookup yields CDR1 LNHDA and CDR2 SQIVND (reference sequence). The CDR3 is CASSTLAGFYEQYF. Here the CDR3 DNA reads TGTGCCAGTAGTACCCTAGCGGGCTTCTACGAGCAGTACTTC.

V is TRBV12-3 or TRBV12-4 and J is TRBJ1-2; the D gene is possibly TRBD1 (5 bases). The CDR3 consists of 12 residues. V gave up 3 bases and J gave up 6 bases, with 8 bases separating them. CDR3 sequence: CASSFGGHGYTF. Written as DNA, the CDR3 is TGTGCCAGCAGTTTTGGGGGACATGGCTACACCTTC.

The V and J genes are TRBV5-1 and TRBJ2-5; D call uncertain. The CDR3 loop spans 12 amino acids. Per the germline V gene, CDR1 is SGHRS and CDR2 is YFSETQ. Trimming cost V 0 bases and J 1 base, with 1 base left between them. This CDR3 is CASSLAQETQYF. CDR3 in DNA: TGCGCCAGCAGCTTGGCCCAAGAGACCCAGTACTTC. The full variable domain, rest sourced from reference TRBV5-1 and TRBJ2-5, is KAGVTQTPRYLIKTRGQQVTLSCSPISGHRSVSWYQQTPGQGLQFLFEYFSETQRNKGNFPGRFSGRQFSNSRSEMNVSTLELGDSALYLCASSLAQETQYFGPGTRLLVL.

The chain combines TRBV21-1 with TRBJ1-4; the table's D call TRBD1 went unverified against the DNA. TRBV21-1 represents a pseudogene. This CDR3 has 18 amino acids. This CDR3 is CASSQGCRGPGTNEKLFF. The DNA for the CDR3 is TGTGCCAGCAGCCAAGGGTGCAGGGGGCCAGGAACTAATGAAAAACTGTTTTTT.

V and J are TRBV27 and TRBJ2-7, with TRBD1 matching 9 bases. The trim removed 6 bases at V and 1 base at J, leaving 4 bases unmatched. The CDR3 is 14 residues long. CDR1 and CDR2 (germline): MNHEY, SMNVEV (reference sequence). The CDR3 is CASRDRGYSYEQYF. For the CDR3, the DNA is TGTGCCAGCAGGGACAGGGGATATTCCTACGAGCAGTACTTC.

This sequence joins TRBV19 and TRBJ2-2; no reliable D call. Trimming took 1 base from V and 3 from J, leaving 3 bases between them. The germline V gene encodes CDR1 LNHDA and CDR2 SQIVND (reference sequence). There are 13 residues in the CDR3. For the CDR3, the DNA is TGTGCCAGTAGTATAGGGGACACCGGGGAGCTGTTTTTT. Translation gives CASSIGDTGELFF.

This clone occurred a few times. This chain connects TRBV5-6 to TRBJ2-7; D is possibly TRBD1 or TRBD2 (5 bases each). Trimming pared 4 bases from V and 6 bases from J, leaving 17 bases between. The V gene's germline CDR1 is SGHDT and CDR2 YYEEEE. The CDR3 has 14 amino acids. CDR3 nucleotides: TGTGCCAGCAGCCCCGGGACGGCCCTGGGCGAGCAGTACTTC. Translation gives CASSPGTALGEQYF.

With regard to this clone: The sample carries other DNA sequences with the same CDR3. V gene TRBV5-4 combines with J gene TRBJ1-6; tentative D call: TRBD1 (6 bases). The V gene's germline CDR1 is SGHNT and CDR2 YYREEE (reference sequence). This CDR3 spans 17 amino acids. With 3 bases removed from V and 0 bases from J, the gap between germline ends came to 13 bases. Here the CDR3 DNA reads TGTGCCAGCAGCTCCGGACAGACGAGCTCCTATAATTCACCCCTCCACTTT. Protein product: CASSSGQTSSYNSPLHF. Supplemented by reference TRBV5-4 and TRBJ1-6, the full variable domain reads ETGVTQSPTHLIKTRGQQVTLRCSSQSGHNTVSWYQQALGQGPQFIFQYYREEENGRGNFPPRFSGLQFPNYSSELNVNALELDDSALYLCASSSGQTSSYNSPLHFGNGTRLTVT.

This chain links TRBV15 with TRBJ2-1; D is uncertain. V was shortened by 5 bases and J by 4 bases, with 6 bases between the two germline ends. The CDR3 length is 12 residues. Germline lookup yields CDR1 LNHNV and CDR2 YYDKDF (reference sequence). The CDR3 sequence is CATSPGYNEQFF. The DNA of the CDR3 is TGTGCCACCAGCCCCGGGTACAATGAGCAGTTCTTC. Full variable domain (missing parts from reference TRBV15 and TRBJ2-1): DAMVIQNPRYQVTQFGKPVTLSCSQTLNHNVMYWYQQKSSQAPKLLFHYYDKDFNNEADTPDNFQSRRPNTSFCFLDIRSPGLGDTAMYLCATSPGYNEQFFGPGTRLTVL.

The gene calls are TRBV11-3 and TRBJ1-1, with D perhaps TRBD1 (5 bases). This CDR3 contains 14 residues. Germline V gene lookup returns CDR1 SGHNT and CDR2 YENEEA. The ends were cut back, 1 base at V and 2 bases at J, with 8 bases in the middle. CDR3 loop: CASSLGWTNTEAFF. In DNA, the CDR3 is TGTGCCAGCAGCTTAGGTTGGACAAACACTGAAGCTTTCTTT.

The chain uses TRBV13 and TRBJ2-1; maybe TRBD2 (6 bases). CDR1 is PRHDT and CDR2 is FYEKMQ in the germline V gene (reference sequence). This CDR3 spans 15 amino acids. Trimming stripped 5 bases from V and 9 bases from J, with 20 bases between. In nucleotides, the CDR3 is TGTGCCAGCAGCCCGATGGGGACTGCCCAGACTGAGCAGTTCTTC. This encodes CASSPMGTAQTEQFF.